This entry lists 20 T cell receptor beta chains sequenced from one sample in a study of T-cell reconstitution after alpha-beta-depleted transplantation in children. A TCRbeta library incorporating unique molecular identifiers was prepared. From the PCR reads, TCRdb called clonotypes with MiXCR, one entry per CDR3 protein. The sample lists more than 250,000 distinct CDR3 sequences, more than 9% occurring once. Here the sequenced sample was PBMCs from the stem cell graft donor, taken from the stem cell graft. These TCRs come from a human donor who donated a stem cell graft to a child with SCID.

This clonotype was found many times. The chain links TRBV12-3 or TRBV12-4 to TRBJ1-2; D call uncertain. V shed 1 base and J shed 7 bases, with 10 bases lying between them. The CDR3 has 13 residues. CDR3 DNA sequence: TGTGCCAGCAGTTTAGAACATCTCGGTGGCTACACCTTC. Encoded protein: CASSLEHLGGYTF.

In this sample, this clonotype turned up many times. The rearrangement uses TRBV6-2 or TRBV6-3 and TRBJ1-1, with TRBD1 as a possible D gene (6 bases). This CDR3 comprises 14 residues. Germline CDR1 MNHEY, CDR2 SVGEGT. Trimming took 2 bases from V and 10 from J, leaving 17 bases between them. The chain's CDR3 is CASSYRNSGARAFF. The CDR3 nucleotides read TGTGCCAGCAGTTACCGGAATTCAGGGGCGAGAGCTTTCTTT.

The rearrangement uses TRBV20-1 and TRBJ2-1; 9 positions match TRBD2. The CDR3 has 15 amino acids. The germline V gene encodes CDR1 DFQATT and CDR2 SNEGSKA (reference sequence). With V trimmed by 6 bases and J by 1 base, 7 bases remained unmatched. CDR3 nucleotide sequence: TGCAGTGCCAGCGGGCGGGGGGGGTCCTACAATGAGCAGTTCTTC. Translated: CSASGRGGSYNEQFF.

This clonotype has only a few counts. The gene calls are TRBV7-3 and TRBJ2-2; D is ambiguous. Germline CDR1 reads SGHTA; CDR2 reads FQGTGA. The CDR3 runs to 14 residues. Trimming cost V 5 bases and J 0 bases, with 7 bases left between them. The CDR3 is CASSTNANTGELFF. In nucleotides, the CDR3 is TGTGCCAGCAGCACCAATGCGAACACCGGGGAGCTGTTTTTT.

The chain employs TRBV12-3 or TRBV12-4 and TRBJ2-1; TRBD1 might be the D (6 bases). V lost 10 bases and J 0 bases, leaving 13 bases between the germline ends. The CDR3 is 14 amino acids. CDR3 amino acids: CANGKGVSYNEQFF. The CDR3 nucleotides are TGTGCCAACGGGAAGGGGGTCTCCTACAATGAGCAGTTCTTC.

This clonotype showed up many times. The chain carries TRBV10-3 and TRBJ2-1; D is possibly TRBD1 or TRBD2 (5 bases each). Germline lookup yields CDR1 ENHRY and CDR2 SYGVKD. This CDR3 is built from 14 residues. V was cut by 6 bases and J by 5 bases, with 14 bases left in between. CDR3 in amino acids: CAIRSGTANNEQFF. Here the CDR3 DNA reads TGTGCCATCAGGTCCGGGACGGCGAACAATGAGCAGTTCTTC.

This clonotype was counted a few times. J is TRBJ2-2 and V is TRBV7-3; 9 bases fit TRBD2. Per germline, CDR1 SGHTA and CDR2 FQGTGA. The junction had 7 bases not matched to a gene; V was cut back by 6 bases and J by 2 bases. The CDR3 length is 16 residues. CDR3 residues: CASSFSGGPNTGELFF. The CDR3 coding sequence is TGTGCCAGCAGTTTCAGCGGGGGGCCCAACACCGGGGAGCTGTTTTTT.

The chain combines TRBV3-1 with TRBJ2-7, with TRBD1 matching over 7 bases. The CDR3 contains 13 residues. Per germline, CDR1 LGHDT and CDR2 YNNKEL (reference sequence). V lost 4 bases to trimming and J lost 12 bases; unmatched junction nucleotides: 12. CDR3 in amino acids: CASSPQTGTALYF. In DNA form, the CDR3 reads TGTGCCAGCAGCCCACAAACCGGGACAGCTCTGTACTTC.

V and J are TRBV4-1 and TRBJ2-2, with 7 bases that match TRBD2. Trimming at V came to 0 bases and at J to 6 bases, leaving 4 bases not matched to a gene. The CDR3 is 15 amino acids. Per the germline V gene, CDR1 is MGHRA and CDR2 is YSYEKL. The CDR3 bases are TGCGCCAGCAGCCAAGATCAACGGGGGGCCGGGGAGCTGTTTTTT. Translating gives CASSQDQRGAGELFF.

This clonotype was counted at least ten times. The CDR3 does not end in the conserved phenylalanine or tryptophan, so this is likely a read error. No DNA is shown, since the ends of the CDR3 on it are uncertain; the CDR3 is the one TCRdb lists. V is TRBV25-1 and J is TRBJ2-7; the listed D gene, TRBD1, was not tested against the DNA. Both ends counted, the CDR3 spans 11 residues. Germline assignment: CDR1 MGHDK and CDR2 SYGVNS. CDR3 sequence reads: CASRGQGGDRI.

This clonotype was detected a few times. This chain connects TRBV6-5 to TRBJ2-5, with 8 bases lining up with TRBD1. Germline V CDR1 and CDR2: MNHEY, SVGAGI. The CDR3 is made up of 16 amino acids. V lost 6 bases to trimming and J lost 5 bases; unmatched junction nucleotides: 14. CDR3 DNA: TGTGCCAGCAGCCCTACCCCCGGGACAGGACGGGAGACCCAGTACTTC. As protein: CASSPTPGTGRETQYF.

There are a few counts of this clonotype. This rearrangement joins TRBV4-1 to TRBJ1-1, with 9 bases aligning to TRBD1. J gave up 4 bases and V 5 bases, and 5 bases lay outside the gene matches. The length of the CDR3 is 14 residues. Germline values: CDR1 MGHRA, CDR2 YSYEKL. CDR3 in DNA: TGCGCCAGCAGCTTTGGACAGGGGAGCACTGAAGCTTTCTTT. It is translated as CASSFGQGSTEAFF.

The chain uses TRBV7-9 and TRBJ1-1; 7 nucleotides line up with TRBD1. The CDR3 runs 14 residues. Germline V lookup: CDR1 SEHNR, CDR2 FQNEAQ (reference sequence). Losses at the gene ends were 6 bases for V and 4 bases for J; bases not matched to a gene: 8. The CDR3 bases are TGTGCCAGCAGTGAACAGGGGATTGGCACTGAAGCTTTCTTT. Its protein product is CASSEQGIGTEAFF.

This clonotype has a count of ten or more. The J gene is TRBJ2-1, the V gene TRBV13; possible D gene TRBD2, 7 bases. This CDR3 contains 14 residues. Trimming took 4 bases from V and 8 from J, leaving 15 bases between them. Germline V lookup: CDR1 PRHDT, CDR2 FYEKMQ (reference sequence). CDR3 protein: CASSSRGAEYEQFF. The CDR3 DNA reads as TGTGCCAGCAGCTCCCGGGGGGCGGAGTATGAGCAGTTCTTC.

Written as DNA, the CDR3 is TGCGCCAGCAGCTTTCAGGACAGGCCTGACTACGAGCAGTACTTC. It specifies CASSFQDRPDYEQYF. The V gene is TRBV5-1, the J gene TRBJ2-7; 7 bases agree with TRBD1. CDR3 length equals 15 residues. Trimming removed 2 bases from V and 3 bases from J; junction bases left unmatched: 8. Germline assignment: CDR1 SGHRS and CDR2 YFSETQ.

This clonotype was observed a few times. The chain combines TRBV7-2 with TRBJ2-7; D call uncertain. Germline values: CDR1 SGHTA, CDR2 FQGNSA. With 5 bases removed from V and 3 bases from J, the gap between germline ends came to 11 bases. CDR3 length: 13 residues. CDR3: CASSHGWIYEQYF. The CDR3 coding sequence is TGTGCCAGCAGCCATGGGTGGATCTACGAGCAGTACTTC.

This clonotype was picked up many times. The chain employs TRBV10-2 and TRBJ1-2; 9 bases match TRBD1. Germline V gene sequence: CDR1 WSHSY, CDR2 SAAADI. After removal of 4 bases from V and 1 base from J, the junction contained 7 bases not matched to a gene. The CDR3 is 16 residues long. The CDR3 region is CASSGGQGLDNYGYTF. CDR3 DNA sequence: TGCGCCAGCAGTGGGGGACAGGGCCTCGATAACTATGGCTACACCTTC.

This clonotype was seen repeatedly, ten times or more. The rearrangement uses TRBV14 and TRBJ2-5; no firm D call. V was trimmed by 4 bases and J by 4 bases, leaving 7 bases between them. The germline V gene encodes CDR1 SGHDN and CDR2 FVKESK. The length of the CDR3 is 12 residues. CDR3 in DNA: TGTGCCAGCAGCCGTTGGGGAGAGACCCAGTACTTC. It is translated as CASSRWGETQYF.

Many counts were recorded for this clonotype. This chain connects TRBV29-1 to TRBJ1-1; maybe TRBD1 (5 bases). V gave up 6 bases and J gave up 6 bases, with 14 bases separating them. Germline CDR1 and CDR2: SQVTM and ANQGSEA. The CDR3 is 12 amino acids. The CDR3 bases are TGCAGCGTCACCGACAGATTCTCTGAAGCTTTCTTT. This gives the protein CSVTDRFSEAFF.

This clonotype was seen a few times. V gene TRBV12-3 or TRBV12-4 combines with J gene TRBJ1-2; 9 bases map to TRBD1. The CDR3 is 15 amino acids. With V trimmed by 5 bases and J by 7 bases, 11 bases remained unmatched. The CDR3 loop reads CASSRTGEEYSGYTF. The CDR3 nucleotides are TGTGCCAGCAGTCGGACAGGGGAGGAATATAGTGGCTACACCTTC.